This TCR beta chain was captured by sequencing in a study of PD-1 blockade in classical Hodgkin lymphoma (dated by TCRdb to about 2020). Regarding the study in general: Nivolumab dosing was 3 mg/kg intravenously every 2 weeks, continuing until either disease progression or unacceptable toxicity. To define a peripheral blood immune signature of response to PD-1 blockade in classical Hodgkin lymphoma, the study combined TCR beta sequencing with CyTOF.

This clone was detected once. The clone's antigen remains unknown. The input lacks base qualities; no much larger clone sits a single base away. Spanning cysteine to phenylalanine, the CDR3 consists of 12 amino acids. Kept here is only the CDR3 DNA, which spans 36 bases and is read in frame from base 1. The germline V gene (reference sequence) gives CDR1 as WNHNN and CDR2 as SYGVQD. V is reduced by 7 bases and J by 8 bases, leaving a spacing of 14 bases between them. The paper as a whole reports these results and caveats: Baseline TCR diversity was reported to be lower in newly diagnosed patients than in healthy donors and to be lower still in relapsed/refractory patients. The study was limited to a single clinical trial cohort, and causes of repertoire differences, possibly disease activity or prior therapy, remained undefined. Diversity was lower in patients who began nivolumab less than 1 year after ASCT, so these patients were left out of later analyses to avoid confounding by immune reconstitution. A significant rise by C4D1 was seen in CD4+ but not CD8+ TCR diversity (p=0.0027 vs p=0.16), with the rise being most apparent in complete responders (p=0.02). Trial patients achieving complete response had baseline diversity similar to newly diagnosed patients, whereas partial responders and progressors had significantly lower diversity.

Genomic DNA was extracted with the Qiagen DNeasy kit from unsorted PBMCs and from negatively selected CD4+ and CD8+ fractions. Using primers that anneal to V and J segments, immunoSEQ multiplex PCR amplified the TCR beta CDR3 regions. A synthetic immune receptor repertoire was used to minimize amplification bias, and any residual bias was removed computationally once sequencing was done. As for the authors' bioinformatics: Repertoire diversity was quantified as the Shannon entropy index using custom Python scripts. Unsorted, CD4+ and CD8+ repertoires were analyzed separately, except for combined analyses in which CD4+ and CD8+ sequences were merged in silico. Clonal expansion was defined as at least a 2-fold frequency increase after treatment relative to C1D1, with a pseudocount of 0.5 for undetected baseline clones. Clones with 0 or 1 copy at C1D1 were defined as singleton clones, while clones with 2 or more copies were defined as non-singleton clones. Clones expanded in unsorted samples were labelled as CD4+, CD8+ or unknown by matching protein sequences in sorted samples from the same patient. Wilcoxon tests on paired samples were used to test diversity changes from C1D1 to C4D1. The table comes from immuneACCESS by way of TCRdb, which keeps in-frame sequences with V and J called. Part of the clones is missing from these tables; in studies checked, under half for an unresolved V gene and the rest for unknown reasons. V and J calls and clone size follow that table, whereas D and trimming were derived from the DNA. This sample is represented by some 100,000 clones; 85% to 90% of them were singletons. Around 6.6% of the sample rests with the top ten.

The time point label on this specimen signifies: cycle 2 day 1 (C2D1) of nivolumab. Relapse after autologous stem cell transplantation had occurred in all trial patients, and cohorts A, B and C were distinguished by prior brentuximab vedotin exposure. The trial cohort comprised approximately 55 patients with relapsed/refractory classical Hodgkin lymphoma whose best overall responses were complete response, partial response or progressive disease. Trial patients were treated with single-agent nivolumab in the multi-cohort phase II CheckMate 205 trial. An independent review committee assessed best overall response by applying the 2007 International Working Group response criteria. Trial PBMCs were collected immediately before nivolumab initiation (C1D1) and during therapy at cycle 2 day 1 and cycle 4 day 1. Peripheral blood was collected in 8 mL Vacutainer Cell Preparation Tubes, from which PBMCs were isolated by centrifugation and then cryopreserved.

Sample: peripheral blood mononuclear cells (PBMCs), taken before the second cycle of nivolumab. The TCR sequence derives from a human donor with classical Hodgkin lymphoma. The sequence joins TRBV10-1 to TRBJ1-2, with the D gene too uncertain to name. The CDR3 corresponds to CASKVAGGGYTF. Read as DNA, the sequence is TGCGCCAGCAAAGTAGCAGGAGGAGGCTACACCTTC.